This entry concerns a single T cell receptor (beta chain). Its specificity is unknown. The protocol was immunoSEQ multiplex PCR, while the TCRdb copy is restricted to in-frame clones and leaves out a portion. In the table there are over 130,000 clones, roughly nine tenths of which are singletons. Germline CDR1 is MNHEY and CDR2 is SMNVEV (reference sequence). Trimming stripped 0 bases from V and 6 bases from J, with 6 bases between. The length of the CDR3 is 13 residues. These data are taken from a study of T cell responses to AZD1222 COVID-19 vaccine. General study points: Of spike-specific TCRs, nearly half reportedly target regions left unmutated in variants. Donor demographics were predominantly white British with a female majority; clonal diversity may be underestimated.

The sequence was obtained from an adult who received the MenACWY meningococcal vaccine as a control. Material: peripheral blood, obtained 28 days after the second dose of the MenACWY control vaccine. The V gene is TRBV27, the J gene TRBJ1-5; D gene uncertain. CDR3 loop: CASSLSYAQPQHF. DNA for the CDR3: TGTGCCAGCAGTTTATCGTACGCTCAGCCCCAGCATTTT.